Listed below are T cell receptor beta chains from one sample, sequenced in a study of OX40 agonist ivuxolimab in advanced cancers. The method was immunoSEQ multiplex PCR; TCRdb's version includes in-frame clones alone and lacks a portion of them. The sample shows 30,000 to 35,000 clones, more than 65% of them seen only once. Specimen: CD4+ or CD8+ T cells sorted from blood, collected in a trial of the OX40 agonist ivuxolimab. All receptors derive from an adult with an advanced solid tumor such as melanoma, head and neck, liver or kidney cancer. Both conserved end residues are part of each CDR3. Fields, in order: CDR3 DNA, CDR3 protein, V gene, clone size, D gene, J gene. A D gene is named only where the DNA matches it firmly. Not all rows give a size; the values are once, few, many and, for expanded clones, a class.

TGTGCCACCAGCAGAGTGACCGGCGGAGGGGGCGAGCAGTACTTC,CATSRVTGGGGEQYF,TRBV15,.,.,TRBJ2-7
TGTGCCTGGGGAGGGGAGGGGGCGAACTACACCTTC,CAWGGEGANYTF,TRBV30,.,TRBD1,TRBJ1-2
TGTGCCAGCAGCTTGGCTTTCTCGACAGATACGCAGTATTTT,CASSLAFSTDTQYF,TRBV5-6,once,.,TRBJ2-3
TGTGCCAGCAGTCCTCTTCGCGGGGCCAGGGAGGATACGCAGTATTTT,CASSPLRGAREDTQYF,TRBV6-6,.,.,TRBJ2-3
TGTGCCAGCAGCTCCAGGGGTTTTAATGAAAAACTGTTTTTT,CASSSRGFNEKLFF,TRBV5-6,.,.,TRBJ1-4
TGTGCCAGCAGTTACCCGGGGACGGGCTACGAGCAGTACTTC,CASSYPGTGYEQYF,TRBV28,.,.,TRBJ2-7
TGTGCCAGCAGCTTGCAAGGGGAGACCCAGTACTTC,CASSLQGETQYF,TRBV5-6,.,.,TRBJ2-5
TGTGCCAGCAGTGAGCGGCTAGCAACCTACAATGAGCAGTTCTTC,CASSERLATYNEQFF,TRBV2,.,.,TRBJ2-1
TGTGCCAGCAGCCCGACCACTCATAGCAATCAGCCCCAGCATTTT,CASSPTTHSNQPQHF,TRBV5-5,few,.,TRBJ1-5
TGTGCCAGCAGCCCTCGACCCACAGGGACCGGGGCCAACGTCCTGACTTTC,CASSPRPTGTGANVLTF,TRBV7-3,.,.,TRBJ2-6
TGTGCCAGCAGCGGCGGGACTAGCGGAAACAATGAGCAGTTCTTC,CASSGGTSGNNEQFF,TRBV9,.,TRBD2,TRBJ2-1
TGTGCCAGCAGTTCCCGGGACAGGGGTTCAGATACGCAGTATTTT,CASSSRDRGSDTQYF,TRBV5-5,medium-sized,TRBD1,TRBJ2-3
TGCGCCAGCAGCTTGAACTCACAGGGTGCTGGAGTTTCACCCCTCCACTTT,CASSLNSQGAGVSPLHF,TRBV5-1,.,.,TRBJ1-6
TGTGCCAGCAGCTTGGGGCGGCTAGCGGGGTTCACAGATACGCAGTATTTT,CASSLGRLAGFTDTQYF,TRBV5-8,.,TRBD2,TRBJ2-3
TGTGCCAGCAGCTTGGGGCAGATAGAAGAGACCCAGTACTTC,CASSLGQIEETQYF,TRBV5-5,few,.,TRBJ2-5
TGCAGCGTTGAAGCAGGGATGAACACTGAAGCTTTCTTT,CSVEAGMNTEAFF,TRBV29-1,.,.,TRBJ1-1
TGTGCCAGCAGCTTTGACACAGGTCGAGGCACTGAAGCTTTCTTT,CASSFDTGRGTEAFF,TRBV5-6,.,.,TRBJ1-1
TGTGCCTGGAATGGCGGAATGAACACTGAAGCTTTCTTT,CAWNGGMNTEAFF,TRBV30,.,.,TRBJ1-1
TGTGCCAGCAGTCCCCCCCTGGGGAATGAGCAGTTCTTC,CASSPPLGNEQFF,TRBV27,once,.,TRBJ2-1
TGTGCCATCACCTGGGGGGAGAATCAGCCCCAGCATTTT,CAITWGENQPQHF,TRBV10-3,.,.,TRBJ1-5
TGTGCCAGCAGTGAAGGTGGAGGCAGCAATCAGCCCCAGCATTTT,CASSEGGGSNQPQHF,TRBV6-1,.,.,TRBJ1-5
TGTGCCAGCTCCCCACAGGGCGGGGAGCCCCAGCATTTT,CASSPQGGEPQHF,TRBV18,few,.,TRBJ1-5
TGTGCCAGCAGCCAAGCACTGGACAGCTCCTACGAGCAGTACTTC,CASSQALDSSYEQYF,TRBV4-2,.,.,TRBJ2-7
TGTGCCAGTAGCCCACTCCGGGACAGGGCCAACTCTGGAAACACCATATATTTT,CASSPLRDRANSGNTIYF,TRBV19,.,TRBD1,TRBJ1-3